This TCR beta chain was captured by sequencing in a study of human T cells and chemical hapten exposure (dated by TCRdb to the early 2020s). About the full investigation: Libraries were pooled for sequencing, and variation in per-sample TCR yields was attributed mainly to small differences in library volumes within the pool. The study tracked peripheral blood TCR repertoire changes in vivo during primary and secondary sensitization to the hapten diphenylcyclopropenone (DPC) in alopecia patients. Each blood RNA sample was used to sequence both TCR alpha and TCR beta chains. The investigation overall reported the following: After repeated subsampling, changes were observed in the strength of the expansion versus patch-test correlation and in the threshold at which the correlation became significant. DPC sensitization did not change how many TCRs were above 1 in 1000 frequency, and no evidence was found of alterations in global repertoire structure.

Total RNA was isolated from unfractionated whole blood collected in Tempus Blood RNA tubes. Five healthy volunteers served as TCR sequencing controls and were bled at day 0, 2 weeks and 6 weeks. This clonotype was detected ten times or more. Its target antigen remains unknown. Within one base of it there is no much larger clone, and no base qualities were kept. Preparation of the library involved 5' RACE. The instrument given in TCRdb is Illumina MiSeq. Library preparation attached unique molecular identifiers to individual cDNA molecules for quantitative, reproducible TCR counting. Processing in the source paper ran as follows. Samples had a median of roughly 99,000 TCRs, with a range from roughly 20,000 to 690,600. The Decombinator software suite was used to annotate V, J and CDR3 in the TCR reads. To make PS versus PT1 abundance plots, every sample was subsampled to the same number of TCRs (28,000). Expanded TCRs were defined as absent before sensitization and observed at least eight times at the 2-week time point. In-frame beta chains were kept once TCRdb had trimmed the public reads at Q25 with fastp and called clones with MiXCR. All rows with the same CDR3 protein become a single entry with the most common DNA and genes. The V and J calls here are based on TCRdb, not the publication. Across this sample there are about 140,000 distinct CDR3 sequences, with about 4.3% seen only once. 1.3% to 1.5% of the sample lies in the top ten.

The receptor's source is a female donor in good health.

The bases read TGTGCCAGCTCACCACGACAGGGAAACTATGGCTACACCTTC. It is translated as CASSPRQGNYGYTF. This receptor chain uses TRBV18 and TRBJ1-2, with 7 middle bases fitting TRBD1. V is trimmed back by 1 base and J by 2 bases, and the junction contains 1 base that no gene match accounts for. In the germline V gene, CDR1 corresponds to KGHSH and CDR2 to LQKENI. From the cysteine through the phenylalanine, the CDR3 covers 14 amino acids. CDR3 DNA only is kept here, 42 bases in frame from base 1.